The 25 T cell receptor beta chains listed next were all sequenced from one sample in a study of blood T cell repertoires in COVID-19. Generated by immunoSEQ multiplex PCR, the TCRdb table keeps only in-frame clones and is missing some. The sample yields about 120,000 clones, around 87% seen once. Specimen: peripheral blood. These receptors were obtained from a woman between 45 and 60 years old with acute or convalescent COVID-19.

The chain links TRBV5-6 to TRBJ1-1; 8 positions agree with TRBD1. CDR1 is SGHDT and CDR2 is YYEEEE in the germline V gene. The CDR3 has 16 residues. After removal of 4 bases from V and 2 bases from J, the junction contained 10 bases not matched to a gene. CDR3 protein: CASSGSGTGVNTEAFF. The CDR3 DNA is TGTGCCAGCAGCGGTTCCGGGACAGGTGTTAACACTGAAGCTTTCTTT.

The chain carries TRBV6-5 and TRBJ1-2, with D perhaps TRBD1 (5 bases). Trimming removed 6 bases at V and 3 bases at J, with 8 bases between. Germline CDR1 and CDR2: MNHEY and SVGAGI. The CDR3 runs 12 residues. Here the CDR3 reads CASSQGDYGYTF. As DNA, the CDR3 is TGTGCCAGCAGCCAAGGGGACTATGGCTACACCTTC.

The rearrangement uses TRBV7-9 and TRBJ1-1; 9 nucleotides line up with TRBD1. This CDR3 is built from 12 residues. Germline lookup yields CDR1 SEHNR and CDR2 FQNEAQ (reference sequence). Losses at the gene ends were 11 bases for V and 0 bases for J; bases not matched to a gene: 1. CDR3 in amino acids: CAGQGMNTEAFF. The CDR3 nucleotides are TGTGCCGGACAGGGGATGAACACTGAAGCTTTCTTT.

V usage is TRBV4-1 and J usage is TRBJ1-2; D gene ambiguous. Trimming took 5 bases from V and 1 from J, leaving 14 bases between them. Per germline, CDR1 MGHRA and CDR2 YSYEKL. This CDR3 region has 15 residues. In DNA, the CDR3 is TGCGCCAGCAGCACCTCCGCGTTGAGTAACTATGGCTACACCTTC. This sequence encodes CASSTSALSNYGYTF.

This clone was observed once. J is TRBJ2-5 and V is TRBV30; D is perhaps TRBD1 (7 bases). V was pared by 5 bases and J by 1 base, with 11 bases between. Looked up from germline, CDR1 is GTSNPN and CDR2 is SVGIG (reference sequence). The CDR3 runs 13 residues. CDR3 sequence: CAWARDSQETQYF. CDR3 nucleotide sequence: TGTGCCTGGGCGCGGGACAGCCAAGAGACCCAGTACTTC.

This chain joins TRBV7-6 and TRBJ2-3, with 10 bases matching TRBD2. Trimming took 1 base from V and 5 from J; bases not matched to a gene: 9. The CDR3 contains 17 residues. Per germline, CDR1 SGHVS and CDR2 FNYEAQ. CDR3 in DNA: TGTGCCAGCAGCTTAGGGCCAGCTAGCGGGAGAAAAGATACGCAGTATTTT. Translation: CASSLGPASGRKDTQYF.

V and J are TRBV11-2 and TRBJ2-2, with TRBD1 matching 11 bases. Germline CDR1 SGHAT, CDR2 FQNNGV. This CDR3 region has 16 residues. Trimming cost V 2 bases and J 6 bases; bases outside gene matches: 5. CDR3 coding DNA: TGTGCCAGCAGCTTAATCTGGACAGGGGGCTCCGGGGAGCTGTTTTTT. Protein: CASSLIWTGGSGELFF.

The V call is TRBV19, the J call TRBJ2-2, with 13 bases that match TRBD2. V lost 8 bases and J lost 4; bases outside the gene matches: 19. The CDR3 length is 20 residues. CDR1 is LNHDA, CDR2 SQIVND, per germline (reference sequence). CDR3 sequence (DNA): TGTGCCAGTGGCAGACTAGCGGGAGGACACCCCTCAGCGGGCACCGGGGAGCTGTTTTTT. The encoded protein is CASGRLAGGHPSAGTGELFF.

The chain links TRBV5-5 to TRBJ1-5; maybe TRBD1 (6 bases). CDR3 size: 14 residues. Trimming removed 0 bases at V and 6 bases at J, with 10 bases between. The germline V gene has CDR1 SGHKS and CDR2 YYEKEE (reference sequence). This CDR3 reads CASSLGGGSQPQHF. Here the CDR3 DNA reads TGTGCCAGCAGCTTGGGAGGGGGTAGTCAGCCCCAGCATTTT.

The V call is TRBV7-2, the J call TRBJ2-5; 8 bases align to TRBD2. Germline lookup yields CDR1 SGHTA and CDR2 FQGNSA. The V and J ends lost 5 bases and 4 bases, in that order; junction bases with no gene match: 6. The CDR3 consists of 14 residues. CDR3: CASSPGGQRETQYF. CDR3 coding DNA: TGTGCCAGCAGCCCGGGGGGGCAGAGAGAGACCCAGTACTTC.

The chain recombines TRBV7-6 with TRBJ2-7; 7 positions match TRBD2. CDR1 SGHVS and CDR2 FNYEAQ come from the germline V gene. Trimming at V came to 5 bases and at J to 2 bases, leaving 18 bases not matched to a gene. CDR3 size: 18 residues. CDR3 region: CASSPVVGRAPNTYEQYF. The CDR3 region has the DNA TGTGCCAGCAGCCCTGTAGTTGGGAGGGCCCCCAATACCTACGAGCAGTACTTC.

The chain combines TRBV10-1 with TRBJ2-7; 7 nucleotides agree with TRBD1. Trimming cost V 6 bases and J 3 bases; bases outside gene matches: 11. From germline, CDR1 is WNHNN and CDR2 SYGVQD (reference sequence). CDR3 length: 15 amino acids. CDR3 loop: CASRGGRPKSYEQYF. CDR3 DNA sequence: TGCGCCAGCAGAGGGGGCCGACCCAAGAGCTACGAGCAGTACTTC.

CDR3 in DNA: TGTGCCTGGAGTGCGAGGGACAGGAGCTCCTACGAGCAGTACTTC. Protein: CAWSARDRSSYEQYF. The chain employs TRBV30 and TRBJ2-7; 8 bases match TRBD1. The V gene's germline CDR1 is GTSNPN and CDR2 SVGIG (reference sequence). Trimming at V came to 1 base and at J to 0 bases, leaving 5 bases not matched to a gene. CDR3 size: 15 residues.

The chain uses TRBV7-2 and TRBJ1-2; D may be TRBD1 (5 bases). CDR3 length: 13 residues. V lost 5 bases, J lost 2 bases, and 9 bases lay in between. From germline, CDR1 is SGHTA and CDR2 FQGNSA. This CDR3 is CASSAGRNYGYTF. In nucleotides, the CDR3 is TGTGCCAGCAGCGCGGGGCGGAACTATGGCTACACCTTC.

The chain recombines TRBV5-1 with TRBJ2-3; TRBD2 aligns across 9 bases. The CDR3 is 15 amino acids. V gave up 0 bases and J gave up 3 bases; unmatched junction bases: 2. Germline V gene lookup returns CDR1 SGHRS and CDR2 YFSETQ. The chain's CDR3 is CASSLAGLATDTQYF. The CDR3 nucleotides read TGCGCCAGCAGCTTGGCGGGACTAGCAACAGATACGCAGTATTTT. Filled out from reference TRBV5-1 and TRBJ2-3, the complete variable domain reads KAGVTQTPRYLIKTRGQQVTLSCSPISGHRSVSWYQQTPGQGLQFLFEYFSETQRNKGNFPGRFSGRQFSNSRSEMNVSTLELGDSALYLCASSLAGLATDTQYFGPGTRLTVL.

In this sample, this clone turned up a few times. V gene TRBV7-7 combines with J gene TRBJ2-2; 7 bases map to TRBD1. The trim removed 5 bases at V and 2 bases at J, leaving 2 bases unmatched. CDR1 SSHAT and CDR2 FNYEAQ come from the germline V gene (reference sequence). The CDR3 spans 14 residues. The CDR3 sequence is CASSRDRNTGELFF. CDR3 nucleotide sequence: TGTGCCAGCAGCCGGGACAGAAACACCGGGGAGCTGTTTTTT.

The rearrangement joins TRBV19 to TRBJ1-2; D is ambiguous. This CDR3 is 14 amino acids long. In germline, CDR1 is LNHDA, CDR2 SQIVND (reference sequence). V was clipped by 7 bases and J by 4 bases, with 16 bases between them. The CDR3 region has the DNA TGTGCCAGTAACCTCCGCGGGGTCGGCTATGGCTACACCTTC. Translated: CASNLRGVGYGYTF. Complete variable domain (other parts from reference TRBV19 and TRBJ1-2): DGGITQSPKYLFRKEGQNVTLSCEQNLNHDAMYWYRQDPGQGLRLIYYSQIVNDFQKGDIAEGYSVSREKKESFPLTVTSAQKNPTAFYLCASNLRGVGYGYTFGSGTRLTVV.

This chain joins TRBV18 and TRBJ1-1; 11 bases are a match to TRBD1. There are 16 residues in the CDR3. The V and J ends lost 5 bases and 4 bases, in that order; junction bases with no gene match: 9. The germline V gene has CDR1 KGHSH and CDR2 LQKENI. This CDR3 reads CASSMGQGGFGTEAFF. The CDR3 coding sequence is TGTGCCAGCTCAATGGGACAGGGGGGTTTCGGCACTGAAGCTTTCTTT.

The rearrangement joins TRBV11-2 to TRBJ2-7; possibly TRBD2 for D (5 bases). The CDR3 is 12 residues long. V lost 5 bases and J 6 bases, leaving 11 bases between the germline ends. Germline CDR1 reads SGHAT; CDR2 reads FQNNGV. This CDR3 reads CASSLALSEQYF. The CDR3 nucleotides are TGTGCCAGCAGCCTAGCCCTATCCGAGCAGTACTTC. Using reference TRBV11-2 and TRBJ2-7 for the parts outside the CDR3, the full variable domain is EAGVAQSPRYKIIEKRQSVAFWCNPISGHATLYWYQQILGQGPKLLIQFQNNGVVDDSQLPKDRFSAERLKGVDSTLKIQPAKLEDSAVYLCASSLALSEQYFGPGTRLTVT.

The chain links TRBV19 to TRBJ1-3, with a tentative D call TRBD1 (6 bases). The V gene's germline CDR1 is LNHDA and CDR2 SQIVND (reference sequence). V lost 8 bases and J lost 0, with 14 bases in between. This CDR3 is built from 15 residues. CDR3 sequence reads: CASSLRGSSGNTIYF. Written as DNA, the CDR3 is TGTGCCAGTTCCCTGAGGGGGAGCTCTGGAAACACCATATATTTT.

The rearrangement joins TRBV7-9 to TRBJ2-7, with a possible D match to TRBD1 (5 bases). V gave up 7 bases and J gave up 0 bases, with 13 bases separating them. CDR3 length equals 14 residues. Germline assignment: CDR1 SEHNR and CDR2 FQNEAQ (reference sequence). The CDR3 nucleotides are TGTGCCAGCACCTATCGACAGAGCTCCTACGAGCAGTACTTC. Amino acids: CASTYRQSSYEQYF.

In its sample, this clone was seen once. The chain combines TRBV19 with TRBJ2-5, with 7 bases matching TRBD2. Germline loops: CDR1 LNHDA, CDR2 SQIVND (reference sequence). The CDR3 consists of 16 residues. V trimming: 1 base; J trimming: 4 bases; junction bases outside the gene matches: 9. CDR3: CASSIGGRAHLETQYF. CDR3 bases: TGTGCCAGTAGTATAGGAGGGAGGGCCCACTTAGAGACCCAGTACTTC.

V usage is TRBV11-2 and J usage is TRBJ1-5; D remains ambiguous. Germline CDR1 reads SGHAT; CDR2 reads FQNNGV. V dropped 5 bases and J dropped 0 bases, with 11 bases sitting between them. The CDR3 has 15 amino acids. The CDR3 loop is CASSPAGYSNQPQHF. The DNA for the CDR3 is TGTGCCAGCAGCCCCGCGGGTTATAGCAATCAGCCCCAGCATTTT.

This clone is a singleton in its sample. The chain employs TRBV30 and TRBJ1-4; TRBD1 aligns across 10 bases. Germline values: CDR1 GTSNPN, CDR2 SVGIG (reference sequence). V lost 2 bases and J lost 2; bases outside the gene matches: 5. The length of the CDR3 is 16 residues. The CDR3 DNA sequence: TGTGCCTGGAGTCCAGACAGGGGGCCGACTAATGAAAAACTGTTTTTT. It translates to CAWSPDRGPTNEKLFF.

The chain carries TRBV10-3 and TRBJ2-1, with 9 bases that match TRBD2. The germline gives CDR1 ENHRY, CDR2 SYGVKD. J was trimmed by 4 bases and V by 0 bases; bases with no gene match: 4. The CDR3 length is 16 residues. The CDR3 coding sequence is TGTGCCATCAGTGAGTCAGCTAGCGGGGCTTACAATGAGCAGTTCTTC. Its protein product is CAISESASGAYNEQFF.